This passage covers 26 T cell receptor beta chains from one sample sequenced in a study of blood T cell repertoires in COVID-19. TCRdb keeps only in-frame clones here, not all; method: immunoSEQ multiplex PCR. The sample lists about 180,000 clones, 84% seen once, with approximately 7.1% in the top ten. The sample comprised peripheral blood. The receptors were sampled from a human donor in a cohort sampled during active COVID-19.

This clone was seen a single time. This chain connects TRBV9 to TRBJ1-1; D gene ambiguous. The germline CDR1 and CDR2 sequences are SGDLS and YYNGEE. The CDR3 has 14 residues. V was clipped by 4 bases and J by 3 bases, with 13 bases between them. The CDR3 DNA is TGTGCCAGCAGCCCCTCGGCGAGGGACACTGAAGCTTTCTTT. Translating it yields CASSPSARDTEAFF.

This chain connects TRBV5-1 to TRBJ2-7; 10 positions match TRBD1. V shed 5 bases, J shed 3 bases, and the junction held 5 bases outside the gene matches. The CDR3 runs to 14 residues. Germline V lookup: CDR1 SGHRS, CDR2 YFSETQ. The CDR3 DNA sequence: TGCGCCAGCAGGGAAGGGACAGGGGACTACGAGCAGTACTTC. This encodes CASREGTGDYEQYF.

The chain recombines TRBV5-1 with TRBJ1-3, with 8 bases identical to TRBD1. The CDR3 contains 17 residues. With 4 bases clipped from V and 0 bases from J, the junction kept 9 bases outside the gene matches. In germline, CDR1 is SGHRS, CDR2 YFSETQ. The CDR3 DNA reads as TGCGCCAGCAGCCCGGGACAGGCGTCGGTCTCTGGAAACACCATATATTTT. Its protein is CASSPGQASVSGNTIYF.

The chain uses TRBV19 and TRBJ1-1, with D possibly matching TRBD1 (5 bases). The germline V and J ends were trimmed by 4 bases and 1 base, with 16 bases remaining between them. This CDR3 spans 16 amino acids. CDR1 and CDR2 from the germline V gene are LNHDA and SQIVND (reference sequence). CDR3 DNA sequence: TGTGCCAGTAGTAGAATCCAACTACAGGAGAACACTGAAGCTTTCTTT. Amino acid sequence: CASSRIQLQENTEAFF.

This clone has more than one count but fewer than ten. This chain links TRBV4-1 with TRBJ1-1, with TRBD1 matching over 7 bases. J gave up 0 bases and V 3 bases, and 1 base lay outside the gene matches. The CDR3 consists of 14 residues. Per the germline V gene, CDR1 is MGHRA and CDR2 is YSYEKL. The DNA of the CDR3 is TGCGCCAGCAGCCACGGGACAGTGAACACTGAAGCTTTCTTT. This encodes CASSHGTVNTEAFF.

This chain connects TRBV5-1 to TRBJ2-3, with 8 bases identical to TRBD2. Germline CDR1 is SGHRS and CDR2 is YFSETQ. J was trimmed by 0 bases and V by 0 bases; bases with no gene match: 6. This CDR3 is built from 17 residues. The CDR3 DNA is TGCGCCAGCAGCTTGGCGGCTAGCGGGCTTAGCACAGATACGCAGTATTTT. Its protein product is CASSLAASGLSTDTQYF.

This clone appeared a single time. This chain uses TRBV4-1 with TRBJ1-5; weak D call: TRBD1 (6 bases). This CDR3 has 17 residues. The germline V gene has CDR1 MGHRA and CDR2 YSYEKL. Deletions cut 1 base from V and 2 bases from J, with 15 bases between. The CDR3 is CASSQVGNREGNQPQHF. The CDR3 nucleotides read TGCGCCAGCAGCCAAGTTGGGAACAGGGAAGGCAATCAGCCCCAGCATTTT.

The J gene is TRBJ2-1, the V gene TRBV15; D is undetermined. V was cut by 1 base and J by 1 base, with 26 bases left in between. This CDR3 is built from 21 residues. CDR1 and CDR2 from the germline V gene are LNHNV and YYDKDF (reference sequence). DNA for the CDR3: TGTGCCACCAGCAGAGTTCGTGGAAACAGTCGCCGAACCGCGTCCTACAATGAGCAGTTCTTC. Translated, it gives CATSRVRGNSRRTASYNEQFF. The whole variable domain, filled in from reference TRBV15 and TRBJ2-1, reads DAMVIQNPRYQVTQFGKPVTLSCSQTLNHNVMYWYQQKSSQAPKLLFHYYDKDFNNEADTPDNFQSRRPNTSFCFLDIRSPGLGDTAMYLCATSRVRGNSRRTASYNEQFFGPGTRLTVL.

The CDR3 loop reads CATSNTGELFF. For the CDR3, the DNA is TGTGCCACCTCGAACACCGGGGAGCTGTTTTTT. V gene TRBV10-3 combines with J gene TRBJ2-2; no reliable D call. V lost 10 bases and J 0 bases, leaving 3 bases between the germline ends. In germline, CDR1 is ENHRY, CDR2 SYGVKD. The length of the CDR3 is 11 residues.

In this sample, this clone turned up once. The chain combines TRBV3-1 (or the pseudogene TRBV3-2) with TRBJ1-6; 10 positions agree with TRBD1. With V trimmed by 2 bases and J by 8 bases, 6 bases remained unmatched. Germline CDR1 is LGHDT and CDR2 is YNNKEL (reference sequence). CDR3 length equals 16 residues. The CDR3 spells CASSQMTGGSDSPLHF. The CDR3, as DNA: TGTGCCAGCAGCCAAATGACAGGGGGCTCTGATTCACCCCTCCACTTT.

V and J are TRBV7-8 and TRBJ1-1; 9 nucleotides line up with TRBD1. After removal of 5 bases from V and 3 bases from J, the junction contained 1 base not matched to a gene. CDR1 SGHVS and CDR2 FQNEAQ come from the germline V gene. The CDR3 extends over 13 amino acids. The CDR3 is CASSRDRDTEAFF. DNA of the CDR3: TGTGCCAGCAGCCGGGACAGGGACACTGAAGCTTTCTTT.

The chain combines TRBV5-1 with TRBJ1-2, with D perhaps TRBD1 (6 bases). Germline V lookup: CDR1 SGHRS, CDR2 YFSETQ. Trimming removed 4 bases at V and 8 bases at J, with 18 bases between. The CDR3 loop spans 14 amino acids. The CDR3 region is CASSPIRPGDGYTF. The CDR3 nucleotides are TGCGCCAGCAGCCCAATTAGGCCAGGGGACGGCTACACCTTC.

The chain is built from TRBV4-1 and TRBJ1-5, with TRBD1 matching 7 bases. V was pared by 4 bases and J by 2 bases, with 8 bases of the junction left unmatched. The CDR3 loop spans 16 amino acids. Germline CDR1 MGHRA, CDR2 YSYEKL. The DNA of the CDR3 is TGCGCCAGCAGCCTAGGACAGGTATGGGGCAATCAGCCCCAGCATTTT. Protein: CASSLGQVWGNQPQHF.

The chain employs TRBV9 and TRBJ1-1; weak D call: TRBD1 (6 bases). The CDR3 totals 14 residues. Trimming removed 3 bases at V and 3 bases at J, with 12 bases between. The V gene's germline CDR1 is SGDLS and CDR2 YYNGEE. DNA of the CDR3: TGTGCCAGCAGCGGGGAGTCAGGGGACACTGAAGCTTTCTTT. It specifies CASSGESGDTEAFF. Full variable domain (outside the CDR3, taken from reference TRBV9 and TRBJ1-1): DSGVTQTPKHLITATGQRVTLRCSPRSGDLSVYWYQQSLDQGLQFLIQYYNGEERAKGNILERFSAQQFPDLHSELNLSSLELGDSALYFCASSGESGDTEAFFGQGTRLTVV.

This clone appeared a few times. The rearrangement joins TRBV11-2 to TRBJ1-1; the match to TRBD1 covers 8 bases. The germline CDR1 and CDR2 sequences are SGHAT and FQNNGV. The trim removed 5 bases at V and 12 bases at J, leaving 14 bases unmatched. The CDR3 totals 14 residues. The CDR3 is CASSPYFGQGLTFF. Written as DNA, the CDR3 is TGTGCCAGCAGCCCATACTTCGGACAGGGTCTCACTTTCTTT.

The rearrangement links TRBV5-1 to TRBJ2-7; 8 nucleotides line up with TRBD1. The V gene's germline CDR1 is SGHRS and CDR2 YFSETQ. The CDR3 is 14 residues long. V shed 2 bases, J shed 3 bases, and the junction held 4 bases outside the gene matches. In DNA, the CDR3 is TGCGCCAGCAGCTTCACGGGACAGGACTACGAGCAGTACTTC. Protein sequence: CASSFTGQDYEQYF.

This chain links TRBV15 with TRBJ1-1; D not resolved. Trimming cost V 1 base and J 10 bases, with 19 bases left between them. Germline assignment: CDR1 LNHNV and CDR2 YYDKDF (reference sequence). CDR3 size: 15 residues. CDR3 residues: CATSRVREAGFGAFF. The CDR3 nucleotides read TGTGCCACCAGCAGAGTAAGGGAGGCTGGGTTTGGAGCTTTCTTT. The variable domain in full, with the rest retrieved from reference TRBV15 and TRBJ1-1, is DAMVIQNPRYQVTQFGKPVTLSCSQTLNHNVMYWYQQKSSQAPKLLFHYYDKDFNNEADTPDNFQSRRPNTSFCFLDIRSPGLGDTAMYLCATSRVREAGFGAFFGQGTRLTVV.

The rearrangement uses TRBV5-5 and TRBJ2-7; 11 bases align to TRBD1. The CDR3 totals 14 residues. Germline V gene lookup returns CDR1 SGHKS and CDR2 YYEKEE (reference sequence). Trimming removed 4 bases from V and 2 bases from J; junction bases left unmatched: 2. Here the CDR3 DNA reads TGTGCCAGCAGCCTGGGACAGGGGGCCTACGAGCAGTACTTC. It is translated as CASSLGQGAYEQYF. The variable domain in full, completed from reference TRBV5-5 and TRBJ2-7, reads DAGVTQSPTHLIKTRGQQVTLRCSPISGHKSVSWYQQVLGQGPQFIFQYYEKEERGRGNFPDRFSARQFPNYSSELNVNALLLGDSALYLCASSLGQGAYEQYFGPGTRLTVT.

In its sample, this clone was seen a few times. The chain joins TRBV6-6 to TRBJ2-7; possibly TRBD1 for D (6 bases). Between the trimmed V and J ends, which lost 5 bases and 3 bases, there was a span of 8 bases. The length of the CDR3 is 12 residues. Germline-derived CDR1 and CDR2 are MNHNY and SVGAGI (reference sequence). The CDR3 nucleotides are TGTGCCAGCAGTACGGACAGCTACGAGCAGTACTTC. Translation gives CASSTDSYEQYF.

The V and J genes are TRBV9 and TRBJ2-7; 10 nucleotides align to TRBD1. The CDR3 extends over 16 amino acids. V was clipped by 3 bases and J by 5 bases; unmatched bases: 11. In germline, CDR1 is SGDLS, CDR2 YYNGEE. In nucleotides, the CDR3 is TGTGCCAGCAGCGGAAGGACAGGGGGAATTATAGACGAGCAGTACTTC. Its protein product is CASSGRTGGIIDEQYF. The full variable domain, in which reference TRBV9 and TRBJ2-7 provide the parts outside the CDR3, is DSGVTQTPKHLITATGQRVTLRCSPRSGDLSVYWYQQSLDQGLQFLIQYYNGEERAKGNILERFSAQQFPDLHSELNLSSLELGDSALYFCASSGRTGGIIDEQYFGPGTRLTVT.

This clone was found many times. The chain is built from TRBV9 and TRBJ1-6; no firm D call. In germline, CDR1 is SGDLS, CDR2 YYNGEE. The V end lost 0 bases, the J end lost 8 bases, and 12 bases lay between the germline ends. The CDR3 has 15 amino acids. This CDR3 reads CASSVDPGRDSPLHF. The CDR3 DNA sequence: TGTGCCAGCAGCGTAGACCCGGGGAGGGATTCACCCCTCCACTTT.

The chain is built from TRBV19 and TRBJ2-4, with 12 bases that match TRBD2. The CDR3 runs to 20 residues. J gave up 1 base and V 3 bases, and 13 bases lay outside the gene matches. Germline CDR1 and CDR2: LNHDA and SQIVND (reference sequence). The CDR3 protein is CASSMRRLAGVPLAKNIQYF. Here the CDR3 DNA reads TGTGCCAGTAGTATGCGAAGACTAGCGGGGGTTCCCCTCGCCAAAAACATTCAGTACTTC.

This clone turned up a few times. This chain joins TRBV19 and TRBJ2-7, with 8 bases matching TRBD2. The V segment lost 2 bases and the J segment 3 bases; nucleotides outside the gene matches: 12. Germline V gene sequence: CDR1 LNHDA, CDR2 SQIVND (reference sequence). This CDR3 is built from 17 residues. For the CDR3, the DNA is TGTGCCAGTAGTATACGGCTAGCGGGTCTAGGTCACTACGAGCAGTACTTC. Translating it yields CASSIRLAGLGHYEQYF.

On this clone itself: At one boundary the junction diverges from the germline segment, which might be a read error. The rearrangement links TRBV2 to TRBJ2-7; TRBD1 might be the D (6 bases). Germline V gene sequence: CDR1 SNHLY, CDR2 FYNNEI. CDR3 length: 11 amino acids. CDR3 DNA sequence: TGTGCCAGCAGTGAAGGCTGGCAGGGGCACTTC. Translated: CASSEGWQGHF.

This clone was seen just once. The V gene is TRBV5-4, the J gene TRBJ1-1; a possible D gene is TRBD1 (5 bases). CDR3 length: 11 amino acids. The V gene's germline CDR1 is SGHNT and CDR2 YYREEE (reference sequence). The V end was cut by 0 bases, the J end by 11 bases, with 8 bases between. CDR3 residues: CASSLGGVAFF. The CDR3, as DNA: TGTGCCAGCAGCTTGGGGGGGGTTGCTTTCTTT.

Turning to this clone: Germline and junction disagree at one end, which may indicate a read error. The rearrangement joins TRBV6-5 to TRBJ1-1; no definite D call. The CDR3 sequence is 13 residues long. Germline V gives CDR1 MNHEY, CDR2 SVGAGI. The CDR3 loop reads CASSVDKNNEAFF. The CDR3 DNA reads as TGTGCCAGCAGCGTAGACAAAAACAATGAAGCTTTCTTT.